This T cell receptor beta chain comes out of a study of blood T cell repertoires in COVID-19. The wider study: The United States, Italy and Spain provided the acute and convalescent COVID-19 samples.

Original processing notes: Amplified reference gene primers provided the basis for estimating nucleated cell counts. Assay: immunoSEQ multiplex PCR; the TCRdb copy retains only in-frame clones and omits some. The V and J calls and clone size were taken over from that table, and D and trimming were inferred from the DNA. The sample comprises 250,000 to 300,000 clones, approximately 90% of which are singletons, and over 2% rests with the top ten. This clone turned up a few times. The study recruited people aged about 18 to 90 years across approximately 24 US areas. Participant-given clinical history determined each cohort assignment. The V gene lost 2 bases and the J gene lost 2 bases, with 5 bases spanning the gap. Germline V gene sequence: CDR1 SQVTM, CDR2 ANQGSEA. This CDR3 comprises 12 residues.

V is TRBV29-1 and J is TRBJ2-3; the D is unclear. What was sequenced was PBMCs or T cells enriched from blood (not recorded which). This TCR derives from a woman in her forties with acute COVID-19. Here the CDR3 DNA reads TGCAGCGTTGAATTATCCACAGATACGCAGTATTTT. As protein: CSVELSTDTQYF.